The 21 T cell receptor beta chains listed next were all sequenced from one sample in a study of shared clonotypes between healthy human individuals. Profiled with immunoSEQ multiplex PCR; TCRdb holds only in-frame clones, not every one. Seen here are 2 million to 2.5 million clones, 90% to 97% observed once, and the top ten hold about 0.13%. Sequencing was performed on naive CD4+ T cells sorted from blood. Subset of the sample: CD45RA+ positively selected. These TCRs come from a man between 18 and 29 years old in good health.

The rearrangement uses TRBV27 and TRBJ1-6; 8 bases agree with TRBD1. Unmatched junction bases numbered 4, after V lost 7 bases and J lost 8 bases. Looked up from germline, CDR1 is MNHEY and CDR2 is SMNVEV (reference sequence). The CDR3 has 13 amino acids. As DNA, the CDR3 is TGTGCCAGCACGGGGACAGGATATTCACCCCTCCACTTT. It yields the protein CASTGTGYSPLHF.

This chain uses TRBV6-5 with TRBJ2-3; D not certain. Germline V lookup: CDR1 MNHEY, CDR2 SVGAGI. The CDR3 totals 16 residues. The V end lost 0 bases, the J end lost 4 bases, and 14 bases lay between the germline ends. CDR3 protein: CASSYSNQAGADTQYF. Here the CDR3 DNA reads TGTGCCAGCAGTTACTCGAACCAGGCCGGCGCAGATACGCAGTATTTT.

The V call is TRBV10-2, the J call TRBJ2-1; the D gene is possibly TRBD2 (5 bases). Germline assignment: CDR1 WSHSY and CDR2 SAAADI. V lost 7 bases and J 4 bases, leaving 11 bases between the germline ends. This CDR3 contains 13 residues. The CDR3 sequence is CASKGEGYNEQFF. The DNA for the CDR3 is TGCGCCAGCAAAGGTGAGGGATACAATGAGCAGTTCTTC.

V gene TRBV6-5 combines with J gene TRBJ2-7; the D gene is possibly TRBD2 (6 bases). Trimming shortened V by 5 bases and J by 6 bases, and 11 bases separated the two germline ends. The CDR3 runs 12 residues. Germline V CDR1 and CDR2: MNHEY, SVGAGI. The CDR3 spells CASSRPGGEQYF. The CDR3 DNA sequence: TGTGCCAGCAGTCGGCCCGGGGGCGAGCAGTACTTC.

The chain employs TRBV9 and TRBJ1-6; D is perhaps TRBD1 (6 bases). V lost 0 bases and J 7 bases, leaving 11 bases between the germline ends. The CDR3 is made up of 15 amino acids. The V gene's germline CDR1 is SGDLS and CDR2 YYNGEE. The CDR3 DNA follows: TGTGCCAGCAGCGTAGGGACAGCAAACAATTCACCCCTCCACTTT. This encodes CASSVGTANNSPLHF.

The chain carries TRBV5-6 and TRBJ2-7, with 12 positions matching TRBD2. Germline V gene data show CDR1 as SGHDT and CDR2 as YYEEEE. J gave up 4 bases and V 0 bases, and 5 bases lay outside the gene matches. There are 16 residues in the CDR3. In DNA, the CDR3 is TGTGCCAGCAGCTTGGTAGCTAGCGGGAGGGGATACGAGCAGTACTTC. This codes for CASSLVASGRGYEQYF.

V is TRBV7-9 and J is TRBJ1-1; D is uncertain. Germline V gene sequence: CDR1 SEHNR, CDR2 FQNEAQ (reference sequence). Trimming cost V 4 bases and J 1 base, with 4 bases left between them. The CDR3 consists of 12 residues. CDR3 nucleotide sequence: TGTGCCAGCAGCTACCAGAACACTGAAGCTTTCTTT. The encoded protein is CASSYQNTEAFF.

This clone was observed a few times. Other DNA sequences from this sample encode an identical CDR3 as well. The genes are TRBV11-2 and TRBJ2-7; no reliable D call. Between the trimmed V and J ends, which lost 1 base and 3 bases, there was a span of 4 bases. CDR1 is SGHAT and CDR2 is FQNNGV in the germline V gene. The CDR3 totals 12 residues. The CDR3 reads CASSLAGYEQYF. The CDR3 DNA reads TGTGCCAGCAGCTTAGCCGGCTACGAGCAGTACTTC.

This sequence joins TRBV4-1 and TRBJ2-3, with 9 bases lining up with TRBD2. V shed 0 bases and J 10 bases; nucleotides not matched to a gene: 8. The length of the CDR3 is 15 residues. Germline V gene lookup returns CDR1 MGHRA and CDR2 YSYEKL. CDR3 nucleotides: TGCGCCAGCAGCCAAGAACGGCTAGCGGGGCTGGCGCAGTATTTT. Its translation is CASSQERLAGLAQYF.

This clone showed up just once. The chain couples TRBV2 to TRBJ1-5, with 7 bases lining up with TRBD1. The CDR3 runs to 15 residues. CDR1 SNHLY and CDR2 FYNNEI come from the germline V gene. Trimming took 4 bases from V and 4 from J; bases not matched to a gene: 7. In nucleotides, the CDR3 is TGTGCCAGCAGTGTAAACAGGGGCGCTAATCAGCCCCAGCATTTT. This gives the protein CASSVNRGANQPQHF.

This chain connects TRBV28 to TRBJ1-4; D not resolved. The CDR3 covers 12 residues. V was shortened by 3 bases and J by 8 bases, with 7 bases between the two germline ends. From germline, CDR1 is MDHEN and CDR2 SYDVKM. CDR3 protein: CASSFIKEKLFF. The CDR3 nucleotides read TGTGCCAGCAGTTTTATTAAGGAAAAACTGTTTTTT.

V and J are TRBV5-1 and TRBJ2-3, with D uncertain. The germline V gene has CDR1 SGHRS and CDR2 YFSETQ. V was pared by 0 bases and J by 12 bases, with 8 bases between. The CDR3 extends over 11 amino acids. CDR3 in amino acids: CASSLEAFQYF. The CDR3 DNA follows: TGCGCCAGCAGCTTGGAAGCATTCCAGTATTTT.

The DNA of the CDR3 is TGTGCCAGCAGCGTAGATGGTACACCGAACACTGAAGCTTTCTTT. Amino acid sequence: CASSVDGTPNTEAFF. The chain has TRBV9 and TRBJ1-1; D call uncertain. The CDR3 loop spans 15 amino acids. The V end lost 0 bases, the J end lost 1 base, and 10 bases lay between the germline ends. Germline lookup yields CDR1 SGDLS and CDR2 YYNGEE.

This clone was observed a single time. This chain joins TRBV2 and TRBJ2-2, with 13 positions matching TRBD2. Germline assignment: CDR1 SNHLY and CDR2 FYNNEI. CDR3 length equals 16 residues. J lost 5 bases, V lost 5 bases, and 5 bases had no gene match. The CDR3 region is CASSILAGGRTGELFF. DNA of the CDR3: TGTGCCAGCAGTATACTAGCGGGAGGGCGGACCGGGGAGCTGTTTTTT.

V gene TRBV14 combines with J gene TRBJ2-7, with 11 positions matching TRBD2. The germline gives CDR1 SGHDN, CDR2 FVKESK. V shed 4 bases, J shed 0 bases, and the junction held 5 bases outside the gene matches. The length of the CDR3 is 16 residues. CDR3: CASSPRLAGYSYEQYF. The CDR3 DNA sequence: TGTGCCAGCAGCCCAAGACTAGCGGGGTACTCCTACGAGCAGTACTTC. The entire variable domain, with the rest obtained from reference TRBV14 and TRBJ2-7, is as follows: EAGVTQFPSHSVIEKGQTVTLRCDPISGHDNLYWYRRVMGKEIKFLLHFVKESKQDESGMPNNRFLAERTGGTYSTLKVQPAELEDSGVYFCASSPRLAGYSYEQYFGPGTRLTVT.

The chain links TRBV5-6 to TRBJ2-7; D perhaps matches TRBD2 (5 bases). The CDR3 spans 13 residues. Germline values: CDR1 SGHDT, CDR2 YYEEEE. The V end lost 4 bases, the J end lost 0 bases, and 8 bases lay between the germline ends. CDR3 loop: CASSALVSYEQYF. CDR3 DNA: TGTGCCAGCAGCGCACTAGTCTCCTACGAGCAGTACTTC.

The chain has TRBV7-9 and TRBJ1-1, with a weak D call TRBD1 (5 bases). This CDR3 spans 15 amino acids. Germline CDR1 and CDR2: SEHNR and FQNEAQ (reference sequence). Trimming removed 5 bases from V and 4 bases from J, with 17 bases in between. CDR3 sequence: CASSPPGSEGTEAFF. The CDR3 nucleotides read TGTGCCAGCAGCCCCCCAGGGAGCGAGGGCACTGAAGCTTTCTTT.

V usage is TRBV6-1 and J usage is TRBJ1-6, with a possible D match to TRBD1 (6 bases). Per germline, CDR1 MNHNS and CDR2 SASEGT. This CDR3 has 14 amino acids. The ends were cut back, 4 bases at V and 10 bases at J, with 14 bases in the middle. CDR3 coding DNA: TGTGCCAGCAGTGTTGGTCAAGGGGGATCACCCCTCCACTTT. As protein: CASSVGQGGSPLHF.

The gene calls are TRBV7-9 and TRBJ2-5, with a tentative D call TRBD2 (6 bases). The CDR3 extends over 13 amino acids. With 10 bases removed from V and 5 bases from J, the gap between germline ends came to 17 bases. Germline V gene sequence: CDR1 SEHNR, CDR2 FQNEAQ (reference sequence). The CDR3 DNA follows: TGTGCCATCGACGGATCAGGAGGGGAGACCCAGTACTTC. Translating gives CAIDGSGGETQYF.

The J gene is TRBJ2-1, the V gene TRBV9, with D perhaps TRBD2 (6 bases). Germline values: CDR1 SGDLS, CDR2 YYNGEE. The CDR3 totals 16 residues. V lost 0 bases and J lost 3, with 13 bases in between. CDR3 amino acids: CASSVAGRDFYNEQFF. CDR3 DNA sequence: TGTGCCAGCAGCGTAGCTGGAAGGGACTTCTACAATGAGCAGTTCTTC. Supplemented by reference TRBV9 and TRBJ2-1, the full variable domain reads DSGVTQTPKHLITATGQRVTLRCSPRSGDLSVYWYQQSLDQGLQFLIQYYNGEERAKGNILERFSAQQFPDLHSELNLSSLELGDSALYFCASSVAGRDFYNEQFFGPGTRLTVL.

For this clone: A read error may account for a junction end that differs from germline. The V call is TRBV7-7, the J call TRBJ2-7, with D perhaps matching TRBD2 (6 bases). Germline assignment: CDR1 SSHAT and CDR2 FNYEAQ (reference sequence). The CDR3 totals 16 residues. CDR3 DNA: TGTGCTAGCAGCTTATGTAACGGGAGCTTCTCCTACGAGCAGTACTTC. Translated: CASSLCNGSFSYEQYF.